This entry lists 13 T cell receptor beta chains sequenced from one sample in a study of blood T cells in healthy people across ages. A sample-barcoded 5' primer and a J-beta primer mix were used in a second PCR of roughly 7 to 12 cycles. TCRdb independently ran MiXCR on the 5' RACE reads; one entry per CDR3 protein. Of about 2 million distinct CDR3 sequences in the sample, around half were seen once. Specimen: blood. The receptors were sampled from a woman between 35 and 50 years old in good health.

A word on this clonotype: Relative to the germline gene, one junction end is altered; a read error may explain this. V gene TRBV28 combines with J gene TRBJ1-2; D uncertain. The CDR3 extends over 13 amino acids. CDR1 MDHEN and CDR2 SYDVKM come from the germline V gene. In nucleotides, the CDR3 is TGTGCCAGCAGTCCTCTCGAAAACTATGGCTACGCCTTC. Amino acids: CASSPLENYGYAF.

The chain is built from TRBV4-3 and TRBJ2-1; D tentatively fits TRBD1 or TRBD2 (6 bases each). The V gene's germline CDR1 is LGHNA and CDR2 YSLEER. CDR3 length equals 16 residues. V was shortened by 5 bases and J by 5 bases, with 19 bases between the two germline ends. Written as DNA, the CDR3 is TGCGCCAGCAGCGTATTTGCCGGGGGCTGGAACAATGAGCAGTTCTTC. It encodes CASSVFAGGWNNEQFF.

This clonotype appeared a few times. The chain has TRBV5-1 and TRBJ2-5; a possible D gene is TRBD2 (6 bases). Germline V lookup: CDR1 SGHRS, CDR2 YFSETQ. V lost 2 bases, J lost 5 bases, and 16 bases lay in between. The CDR3 length is 15 residues. In DNA form, the CDR3 reads TGCGCCAGCAGCTTTTCAGTGTCTGGGAGGGAGACCCAGTACTTC. Translated, it gives CASSFSVSGRETQYF.

The chain joins TRBV20-1 to TRBJ1-5; 9 bases map to TRBD1. Germline lookup yields CDR1 DFQATT and CDR2 SNEGSKA (reference sequence). Trimming cost V 0 bases and J 7 bases; bases outside gene matches: 7. CDR3 length equals 15 residues. The DNA of the CDR3 is TGCAGTGCTAGAGATACGGACAGGGGAAGCCAGCCCCAGCATTTT. Its protein is CSARDTDRGSQPQHF.

This clonotype showed up just a few times. This sequence joins TRBV4-3 and TRBJ1-2; weak D call: TRBD1 (6 bases). The germline V gene has CDR1 LGHNA and CDR2 YSLEER. This CDR3 is 15 amino acids long. V was cut by 0 bases and J by 6 bases, with 14 bases left in between. The CDR3 nucleotides are TGCGCCAGCAGCCAAGATCTGACAGGCAAGGATGGCTACACCTTC. Encoded protein: CASSQDLTGKDGYTF.

This clonotype was seen a few times. The rearrangement links TRBV5-6 to TRBJ2-3; D possibly corresponds to TRBD1 (6 bases). CDR1 and CDR2 (germline): SGHDT, YYEEEE. This CDR3 spans 12 amino acids. V lost 4 bases, J lost 7 bases, and 10 bases lay in between. The CDR3 DNA sequence: TGTGCCAGCAGCCCAGGACAGTATACGCAGTATTTT. It codes for CASSPGQYTQYF.

For this clonotype: At one end the junction does not follow the germline gene, possibly because of a read error. This chain joins TRBV4-3 and TRBJ2-3; D ambiguous. The CDR3 totals 14 residues. CDR1 and CDR2 from the germline V gene are LGHNA and YSLEER. In nucleotides, the CDR3 is TGCGCCAGCAGCCAAGAACCCCAAACAGCTACGCAGTATTTT. It encodes CASSQEPQTATQYF.

This clonotype was counted a few times. The chain carries TRBV10-3 and TRBJ2-5; no clear D. The V gene lost 3 bases and the J gene lost 0 bases, with 8 bases spanning the gap. The CDR3 loop spans 14 amino acids. Germline loops: CDR1 ENHRY, CDR2 SYGVKD. This CDR3 reads CAISDPPNQETQYF. CDR3 nucleotide sequence: TGTGCCATCAGTGATCCCCCGAACCAAGAGACCCAGTACTTC.

The chain is built from TRBV20-1 and TRBJ1-6, with 7 bases identical to TRBD1. Germline CDR1 is DFQATT and CDR2 is SNEGSKA (reference sequence). This CDR3 is 13 amino acids long. J was trimmed by 10 bases and V by 1 base; bases with no gene match: 4. The CDR3 protein is CSARATGASPLHF. CDR3 nucleotides: TGCAGTGCTAGAGCCACAGGGGCATCACCCCTCCACTTT.

CDR3 nucleotide sequence: TGTGCCAGCAGTCGGGCCCAACACTACGAGCAGTACTTC. Translating gives CASSRAQHYEQYF. The rearrangement links TRBV27 to TRBJ2-7; D is undetermined. The germline gives CDR1 MNHEY, CDR2 SMNVEV (reference sequence). The CDR3 extends over 13 amino acids. Trimming took 5 bases from V and 3 from J, leaving 11 bases between them.

This sequence joins TRBV7-3 and TRBJ2-4, with 8 bases matching TRBD1. The DNA end is more similar to TRBJ2-5, so the J call may be wrong. The CDR3 runs to 16 residues. Germline CDR1 SGHTA, CDR2 FQGTGA. The CDR3 region is CASSLTGQATQETQYF. The CDR3 region has the DNA TGTGCCAGCAGCTTAACGGGACAGGCGACCCAAGAGACCCAGTACTTC.

This chain uses TRBV7-6 with TRBJ2-3, with TRBD2 matching 11 bases. Losses at the gene ends were 5 bases for V and 4 bases for J; bases not matched to a gene: 8. The CDR3 extends over 16 amino acids. The germline V gene encodes CDR1 SGHVS and CDR2 FNYEAQ. This chain's CDR3 is CASSRMTSGAADTQYF. The CDR3 DNA reads TGTGCCAGCAGCCGAATGACTAGCGGGGCGGCAGATACGCAGTATTTT.

CDR3 loop: CASTIWENDGYTF. For the CDR3, the DNA is TGTGCCAGCACAATCTGGGAAAACGATGGCTACACCTTC. The V gene is TRBV7-2, the J gene TRBJ1-2; D unresolved. V lost 7 bases, J lost 6 bases, and 15 bases lay in between. The CDR3 has 13 amino acids. Germline V lookup: CDR1 SGHTA, CDR2 FQGNSA.